Described below is a single T cell receptor (beta chain) sequence and its context. Its cognate antigen is unknown. The authors drew 2.5 to 3 ml of blood from each donor. The data derive from a study of monozygotic twins with inflammatory bowel disease. Study results and limitations: Healthy twins shared more clonotypes with others than IBD patients, most markedly active ones.

CDR1 MNHEY and CDR2 SVGEGT come from the germline V gene. CDR3 length equals 13 residues. Using eight separate reactions per sample, the authors generated cDNA. TCRdb reworked the 5' RACE reads into one entry per CDR3 protein, no DNA. The listing records 200,000 to 250,000 distinct CDR3 sequences. The source of this sequence is a human donor with ulcerative colitis or Crohn's disease, or a healthy co-twin of an affected twin (not recorded which). The specimen sequenced was blood. The chain uses TRBV6-2 or TRBV6-3 and TRBJ1-1; TCRdb reports TRBD1, a call that lacks DNA to check it against. CDR3 residues: CASRSGEHTEAFF.